A single sample is the source of the 28 T cell receptor beta chains below, sequenced in a study of control samples from healthy donors and cancer patients. The table came from immunoSEQ multiplex PCR; TCRdb's copy has only in-frame clones and leaves some out. The sample lists roughly 80,000 clones, roughly 89% occurring once. What was sequenced was blood. The receptors come from a man between 50 and 59 years old in good health.

This clone occurred a few times. This chain connects TRBV25-1 to TRBJ1-3; perhaps TRBD1 as D (6 bases). The germline gives CDR1 MGHDK, CDR2 SYGVNS. V was trimmed by 3 bases and J by 0 bases, leaving 9 bases between them. CDR3 size: 15 residues. The CDR3 sequence is CASSDRGTSGNTIYF. The CDR3 DNA sequence: TGTGCCAGCAGTGACAGGGGAACCTCTGGAAACACCATATATTTT.

This sequence joins TRBV5-4 and TRBJ1-5, with D unresolved. The V gene's germline CDR1 is SGHNT and CDR2 YYREEE (reference sequence). CDR3 length: 14 residues. The ends were cut back, 2 bases at V and 0 bases at J, with 6 bases in the middle. The CDR3 nucleotides read TGTGCCAGCAGCTTCGGTGCTAGCAATCAGCCCCAGCATTTT. It translates to CASSFGASNQPQHF.

This clone was counted only a few times. The chain recombines TRBV7-4 with TRBJ1-3; no clear D. Trimming removed 4 bases at V and 6 bases at J, with 7 bases between. The CDR3 runs 12 residues. Looked up from germline, CDR1 is SGHVT and CDR2 is SQSDAQ. The CDR3 DNA sequence: TGTGCCAGCAGCTCCTTGGTAAACACCATATATTTT. It translates to CASSSLVNTIYF. Combining the CDR3 with reference TRBV7-4 and TRBJ1-3 gives the whole variable domain GAGVSQSPRYKVAKRGRDVALRCDSISGHVTLYWYRQTLGQGSEVLTYSQSDAQRDKSGRPSGRFSAERPERSVSTLKIQRTEQGDSAVYLCASSSLVNTIYFGEGSWLTVV.

The chain has TRBV19 and TRBJ2-1, with TRBD1 matching 11 bases. The CDR3 runs to 16 residues. Unmatched junction bases numbered 6, after V lost 5 bases and J lost 3 bases. Germline V gene lookup returns CDR1 LNHDA and CDR2 SQIVND (reference sequence). As DNA, the CDR3 is TGTGCCAGTAGTCGACGGACAGGGGGCGGCTACAATGAGCAGTTCTTC. Encoded protein: CASSRRTGGGYNEQFF.

This chain joins TRBV24-1 and TRBJ2-3; D gene uncertain. V lost 0 bases and J lost 0, with 6 bases in between. This CDR3 spans 15 amino acids. The germline CDR1 and CDR2 sequences are KGHDR and SFDVKD. The chain's CDR3 is CATSDLVPSTDTQYF. Here the CDR3 DNA reads TGTGCCACCAGTGATTTGGTCCCTAGCACAGATACGCAGTATTTT.

The rearrangement links TRBV6-5 to TRBJ2-7, with D perhaps matching TRBD2 (7 bases). The CDR3 sequence is 14 residues long. The V and J ends lost 6 bases and 0 bases respectively, with 12 bases between them. Germline CDR1 is MNHEY and CDR2 is SVGAGI. The CDR3 sequence: CASRRGGSSYEQYF. DNA of the CDR3: TGTGCCAGCAGGAGGGGGGGGAGCTCCTACGAGCAGTACTTC.

J is TRBJ1-2 and V is TRBV5-6; tentatively, D is TRBD1 (5 bases). CDR1 is SGHDT, CDR2 YYEEEE, per germline. The V end was cut by 0 bases, the J end by 6 bases, with 9 bases between. The CDR3 is made up of 13 amino acids. In nucleotides, the CDR3 is TGTGCCAGCAGCTTGGCCCCCAGGGATGGCTACACCTTC. Its translation is CASSLAPRDGYTF.

This sequence joins TRBV28 and TRBJ1-2, with D possibly matching TRBD1 (5 bases). The CDR3 extends over 15 amino acids. CDR1 MDHEN and CDR2 SYDVKM come from the germline V gene. The ends were cut back, 5 bases at V and 4 bases at J, with 17 bases in the middle. CDR3 sequence (DNA): TGTGCCAGCAGTGTGGGTTCCGGGACCGGCTATGGCTACACCTTC. Protein sequence: CASSVGSGTGYGYTF.

This chain uses TRBV12-3 or TRBV12-4 with TRBJ1-1; D unresolved. The CDR3 loop spans 13 amino acids. Trimming removed 1 base from V and 1 base from J, with 4 bases in between. CDR3 nucleotides: TGTGCCAGCAGTTTAGGCTGGAACACTGAAGCTTTCTTT. Translated, it gives CASSLGWNTEAFF.

The V and J genes are TRBV3-1 (or the pseudogene TRBV3-2) and TRBJ1-2; D unresolved. The length of the CDR3 is 14 residues. The germline gives CDR1 LGHDT, CDR2 YNNKEL (reference sequence). Trimming pared 1 base from V and 7 bases from J, leaving 13 bases between. The CDR3 loop reads CASSQGPPLFGYTF. CDR3 bases: TGTGCCAGCAGCCAAGGGCCGCCGTTGTTTGGCTACACCTTC.

This clone is a singleton in its sample. The chain is built from TRBV28 and TRBJ2-3; D gene ambiguous. Germline V lookup: CDR1 MDHEN, CDR2 SYDVKM. This CDR3 is built from 15 residues. Trimming left V 5 bases short and J 1 base short, with 13 bases between. The CDR3 sequence: CASSLDGRGTDTQYF. The CDR3 bases are TGTGCCAGCAGTCTGGACGGCCGTGGCACAGATACGCAGTATTTT.

The V and J genes are TRBV4-2 and TRBJ2-5; D remains unclear. Between the trimmed V and J ends, which lost 0 bases and 1 base, there was a span of 9 bases. Germline CDR1 is LGHNA and CDR2 is YNFKEQ. The CDR3 sequence is 15 residues long. As DNA, the CDR3 is TGTGCCAGCAGCCAAGAAGGCCAGATCCAAGAGACCCAGTACTTC. Protein sequence: CASSQEGQIQETQYF.

This chain uses TRBV4-2 with TRBJ2-7, with 7 bases that match TRBD1. The CDR3 spans 16 residues. CDR1 is LGHNA, CDR2 YNFKEQ, per germline. V was clipped by 0 bases and J by 2 bases; unmatched bases: 7. CDR3 amino acids: CASSQERGLGTYEQYF. In nucleotides, the CDR3 is TGTGCCAGCAGCCAAGAAAGGGGGCTAGGGACCTACGAGCAGTACTTC.

The chain links TRBV5-1 to TRBJ2-7; perhaps TRBD1 as D (5 bases). V shed 2 bases and J shed 2 bases, with 17 bases lying between them. CDR3 size: 16 residues. CDR1 is SGHRS and CDR2 is YFSETQ in the germline V gene. CDR3 loop: CASSFSTAPGTYEQYF. DNA for the CDR3: TGCGCCAGCAGCTTTTCGACAGCCCCAGGAACCTACGAGCAGTACTTC.

The chain is built from TRBV12-3 or TRBV12-4 and TRBJ1-1; the D is unclear. The V end was cut by 6 bases, the J end by 0 bases, with 8 bases between. The CDR3 loop spans 13 amino acids. The DNA for the CDR3 is TGTGCCAGCAGGGGATGGCTGAACACTGAAGCTTTCTTT. As protein: CASRGWLNTEAFF.

V gene TRBV7-6 combines with J gene TRBJ2-3, with 8 positions matching TRBD1. This CDR3 spans 15 amino acids. Germline CDR1 and CDR2: SGHVS and FNYEAQ. The J segment lost 0 bases and the V segment lost 6 bases, leaving 5 bases of the junction unmatched. The CDR3 reads CASRPTGASTDTQYF. CDR3 nucleotides: TGTGCCAGCAGACCGACAGGGGCTAGCACAGATACGCAGTATTTT.

This chain joins TRBV15 and TRBJ1-1, with unresolved D. Germline CDR1 LNHNV, CDR2 YYDKDF (reference sequence). This CDR3 comprises 14 residues. V lost 1 base and J 1 base, leaving 7 bases between the germline ends. The CDR3 DNA reads as TGTGCCACCAGCAGAGTACCCGAGAACACTGAAGCTTTCTTT. Protein product: CATSRVPENTEAFF.

V gene TRBV11-3 combines with J gene TRBJ2-5, with 14 bases aligning to TRBD2. Per the germline V gene, CDR1 is SGHNT and CDR2 is YENEEA. The CDR3 loop spans 17 amino acids. V trimming: 3 bases; J trimming: 4 bases; junction bases outside the gene matches: 7. The CDR3 nucleotides read TGTGCCAGCAGCTTCCCGGGACTAGCGGGGGAGGCAGAGACCCAGTACTTC. This codes for CASSFPGLAGEAETQYF.

This chain joins TRBV5-8 and TRBJ2-7; the D gene could be TRBD1 or TRBD2 (5 bases each). The CDR3 length is 16 residues. Germline-derived CDR1 and CDR2 are SGHTS and YDEGEE. Trimming pared 4 bases from V and 5 bases from J, leaving 22 bases between. For the CDR3, the DNA is TGTGCCAGCAGCCCCGTTGAGGGGAAAGCAGCCCACGAGCAGTACTTC. Its protein product is CASSPVEGKAAHEQYF.

This clone has more than one count but fewer than ten. The V gene is TRBV6-5, the J gene TRBJ1-2; no clear D gene. This CDR3 is built from 14 residues. The V end lost 2 bases, the J end lost 2 bases, and 9 bases lay between the germline ends. CDR1 and CDR2 from the germline V gene are MNHEY and SVGAGI. The CDR3: CASSYTATNYGYTF. For the CDR3, the DNA is TGTGCCAGCAGTTACACAGCTACAAACTATGGCTACACCTTC.

This chain uses TRBV19 with TRBJ2-3; tentatively, D is TRBD1 (5 bases). This CDR3 contains 13 residues. In germline, CDR1 is LNHDA, CDR2 SQIVND (reference sequence). V lost 5 bases and J 3 bases, leaving 9 bases between the germline ends. The CDR3 region is CASSVRQTDTQYF. CDR3 in DNA: TGTGCCAGTAGTGTTAGACAGACAGATACGCAGTATTTT.

V and J are TRBV5-1 and TRBJ1-4; 9 positions match TRBD1. Unmatched junction bases numbered 9, after V lost 3 bases and J lost 6 bases. This CDR3 spans 16 amino acids. Germline V lookup: CDR1 SGHRS, CDR2 YFSETQ. The CDR3 region has the DNA TGCGCCAGCAGCTACGATGTGGGACAGGGATATGAAAAACTGTTTTTT. Translated, it gives CASSYDVGQGYEKLFF.

This chain connects TRBV7-6 to TRBJ2-5, with 8 bases aligning to TRBD1. J was trimmed by 4 bases and V by 5 bases; bases with no gene match: 3. CDR1 is SGHVS, CDR2 FNYEAQ, per germline. CDR3 length equals 13 residues. CDR3 coding DNA: TGTGCCAGCAGCCCCGACAGGGGAGAGACCCAGTACTTC. Amino acids: CASSPDRGETQYF.

For this clone: A much larger clonotype is one base distant, so this may be a read error. The same CDR3 is also encoded by other DNA sequences in this sample. This chain joins TRBV4-1 and TRBJ2-7; weak D call: TRBD1 (6 bases). With 6 bases removed from V and 3 bases from J, the gap between germline ends came to 18 bases. Germline-derived CDR1 and CDR2 are MGHRA and YSYEKL. CDR3 length equals 15 residues. CDR3 sequence reads: CASSQEDRNYYEQYF. As DNA, the CDR3 is TGCGCCAGCAGTCAGGAAGACAGGAATTACTACGAGCAGTACTTC.

The rearrangement uses TRBV10-2 and TRBJ2-7; 7 bases line up with TRBD1. V dropped 1 base and J dropped 0; count of bases not matched to a gene: 3. The CDR3 covers 15 residues. Germline V gene sequence: CDR1 WSHSY, CDR2 SAAADI. The CDR3 loop is CASSELGQISYEQYF. In nucleotides, the CDR3 is TGCGCCAGCAGTGAGTTGGGACAGATCTCCTACGAGCAGTACTTC.

This chain uses TRBV7-9 with TRBJ2-7, with D uncertain. CDR1 is SEHNR, CDR2 FQNEAQ, per germline (reference sequence). Trimming stripped 3 bases from V and 1 base from J, with 4 bases between. This CDR3 spans 12 amino acids. CDR3 in DNA: TGTGCCAGCAGCTTGGAGTCCTACGAGCAGTACTTC. Translation: CASSLESYEQYF. The full variable domain, completed using reference TRBV7-9 and TRBJ2-7, is DTGVSQNPRHKITKRGQNVTFRCDPISEHNRLYWYRQTLGQGPEFLTYFQNEAQLEKSRLLSDRFSAERPKGSFSTLEIQRTEQGDSAMYLCASSLESYEQYFGPGTRLTVT.

V gene TRBV19 combines with J gene TRBJ1-5; 7 bases are shared with TRBD1. After removal of 9 bases from V and 5 bases from J, the junction contained 10 bases not matched to a gene. The CDR3 is made up of 14 amino acids. Germline CDR1 LNHDA, CDR2 SQIVND (reference sequence). CDR3 region: CASDGQGGHQPQHF. The CDR3 DNA reads TGTGCCAGCGACGGTCAGGGGGGACATCAGCCCCAGCATTTT.

This rearrangement joins TRBV27 to TRBJ1-6, with 8 positions matching TRBD1. Trimming cost V 9 bases and J 5 bases; bases outside gene matches: 9. The germline V gene has CDR1 MNHEY and CDR2 SMNVEV (reference sequence). The CDR3 runs to 15 residues. The CDR3: CASSRQGFNNSPLHF. The CDR3 DNA sequence: TGTGCCAGTTCTAGACAGGGGTTTAATAATTCACCCCTCCACTTT.